This entry features one T cell receptor beta chain sequence. What it binds is not known. The sample originates from a study of cytomegalovirus exposure and HLA in healthy donors. Broader study findings: Several V segments, TRBV6-2 and TRBV6-3 among them, could not be told apart and were dropped.

The germline V and J ends were trimmed by 2 bases and 2 bases, with 10 bases remaining between them. Germline-derived CDR1 and CDR2 are MNHEY and SVGAGI. The CDR3 extends over 14 amino acids. PCR used 60 Vbeta primers and 13 Jbeta primers. Repertoires were generated with immunoSEQ multiplex PCR, while TCRdb's copy carries only in-frame clones and drops some. The sample yields approximately 170,000 clones, around 68% seen once. Sequenced input: PBMCs. The TCR sequence derives from a man aged 35 to 55 in good health and CMV-seronegative. The gene calls are TRBV6-5 and TRBJ2-7; D might be TRBD1 (6 bases). The DNA for the CDR3 is TGTGCCAGCAGTTACCGGCAGGGGACCTACGAGCAGTACTTC. Amino acid sequence: CASSYRQGTYEQYF.